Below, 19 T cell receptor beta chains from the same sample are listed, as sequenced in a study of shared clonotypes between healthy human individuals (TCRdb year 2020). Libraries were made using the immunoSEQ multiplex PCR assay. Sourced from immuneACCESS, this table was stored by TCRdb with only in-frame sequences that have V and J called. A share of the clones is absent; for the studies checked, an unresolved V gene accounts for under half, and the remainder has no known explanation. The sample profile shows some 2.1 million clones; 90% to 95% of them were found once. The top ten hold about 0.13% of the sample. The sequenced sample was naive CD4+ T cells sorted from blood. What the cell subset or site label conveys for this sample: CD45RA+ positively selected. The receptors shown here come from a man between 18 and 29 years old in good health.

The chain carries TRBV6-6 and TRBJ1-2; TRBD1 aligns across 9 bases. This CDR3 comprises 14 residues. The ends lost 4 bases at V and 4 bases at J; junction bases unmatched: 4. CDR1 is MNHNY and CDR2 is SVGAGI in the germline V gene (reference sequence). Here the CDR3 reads CASSLGQGGYGYTF. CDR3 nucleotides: TGTGCCAGCAGTTTGGGACAGGGAGGCTATGGCTACACCTTC.

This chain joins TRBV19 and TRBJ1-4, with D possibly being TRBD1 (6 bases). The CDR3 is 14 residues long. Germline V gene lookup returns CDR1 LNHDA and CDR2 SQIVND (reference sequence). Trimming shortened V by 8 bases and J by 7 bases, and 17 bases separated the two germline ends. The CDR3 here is CASALQGMVEKLFF. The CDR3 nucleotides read TGTGCCAGTGCCCTCCAGGGGATGGTTGAAAAACTGTTTTTT. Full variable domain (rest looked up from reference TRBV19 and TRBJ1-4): DGGITQSPKYLFRKEGQNVTLSCEQNLNHDAMYWYRQDPGQGLRLIYYSQIVNDFQKGDIAEGYSVSREKKESFPLTVTSAQKNPTAFYLCASALQGMVEKLFFGSGTQLSVL.

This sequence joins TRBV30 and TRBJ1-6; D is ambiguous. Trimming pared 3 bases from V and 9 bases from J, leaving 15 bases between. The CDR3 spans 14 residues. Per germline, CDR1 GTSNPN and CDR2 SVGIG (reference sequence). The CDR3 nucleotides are TGTGCCTGGAGCGGACCGGGGAAGGGTTCACCCCTCCACTTT. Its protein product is CAWSGPGKGSPLHF.

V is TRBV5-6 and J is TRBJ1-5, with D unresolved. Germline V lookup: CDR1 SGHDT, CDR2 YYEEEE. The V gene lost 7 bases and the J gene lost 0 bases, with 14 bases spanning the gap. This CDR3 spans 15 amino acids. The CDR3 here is CASSSLGNSNQPQHF. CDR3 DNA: TGTGCCAGCTCCTCTCTCGGAAATAGCAATCAGCCCCAGCATTTT.

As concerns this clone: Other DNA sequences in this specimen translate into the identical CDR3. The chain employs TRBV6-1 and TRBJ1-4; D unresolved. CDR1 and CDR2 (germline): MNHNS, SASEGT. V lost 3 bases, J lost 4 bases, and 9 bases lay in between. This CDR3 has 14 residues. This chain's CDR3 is CASSDTGFNEKLFF. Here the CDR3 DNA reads TGTGCCAGCAGTGACACGGGTTTTAATGAAAAACTGTTTTTT.

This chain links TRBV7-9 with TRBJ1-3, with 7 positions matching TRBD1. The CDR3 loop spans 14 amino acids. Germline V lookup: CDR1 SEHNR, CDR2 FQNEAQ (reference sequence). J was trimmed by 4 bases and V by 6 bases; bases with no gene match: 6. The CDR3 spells CASRSTGDGNTIYF. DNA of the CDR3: TGTGCCAGCAGATCCACAGGGGACGGAAACACCATATATTTT. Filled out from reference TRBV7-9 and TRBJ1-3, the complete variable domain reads DTGVSQNPRHKITKRGQNVTFRCDPISEHNRLYWYRQTLGQGPEFLTYFQNEAQLEKSRLLSDRFSAERPKGSFSTLEIQRTEQGDSAMYLCASRSTGDGNTIYFGEGSWLTVV.

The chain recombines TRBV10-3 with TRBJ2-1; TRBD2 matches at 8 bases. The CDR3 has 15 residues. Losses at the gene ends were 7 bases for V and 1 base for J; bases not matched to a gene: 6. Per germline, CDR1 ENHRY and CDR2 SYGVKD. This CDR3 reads CAIKASGLSYNEQFF. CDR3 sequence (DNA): TGTGCCATCAAGGCTAGCGGGCTGTCCTACAATGAGCAGTTCTTC.

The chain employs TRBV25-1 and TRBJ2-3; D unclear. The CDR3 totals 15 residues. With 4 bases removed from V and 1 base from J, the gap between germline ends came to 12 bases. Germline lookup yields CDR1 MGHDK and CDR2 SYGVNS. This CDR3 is CASSVVGGGTDTQYF. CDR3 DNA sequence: TGTGCCAGCAGTGTGGTGGGCGGAGGCACAGATACGCAGTATTTT.

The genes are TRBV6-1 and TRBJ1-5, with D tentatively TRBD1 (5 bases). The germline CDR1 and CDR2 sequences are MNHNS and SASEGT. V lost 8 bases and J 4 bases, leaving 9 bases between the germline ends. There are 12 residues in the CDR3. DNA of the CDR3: TGTGCCAGCCGGGACGGAAATCAGCCCCAGCATTTT. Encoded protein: CASRDGNQPQHF.

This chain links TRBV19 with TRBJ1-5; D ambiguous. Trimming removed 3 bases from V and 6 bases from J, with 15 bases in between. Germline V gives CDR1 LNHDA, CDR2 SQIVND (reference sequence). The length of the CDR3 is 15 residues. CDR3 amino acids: CASSMEKLGSQPQHF. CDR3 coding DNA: TGTGCCAGTAGTATGGAGAAGTTAGGGAGTCAGCCCCAGCATTTT.

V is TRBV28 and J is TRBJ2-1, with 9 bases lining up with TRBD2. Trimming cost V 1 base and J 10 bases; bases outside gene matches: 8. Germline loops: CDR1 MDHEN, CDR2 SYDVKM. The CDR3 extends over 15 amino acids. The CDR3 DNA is TGTGCCAGCAGTTTATCGAGTAGCGGGGGCAAGGAGCAGTTCTTC. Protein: CASSLSSSGGKEQFF.

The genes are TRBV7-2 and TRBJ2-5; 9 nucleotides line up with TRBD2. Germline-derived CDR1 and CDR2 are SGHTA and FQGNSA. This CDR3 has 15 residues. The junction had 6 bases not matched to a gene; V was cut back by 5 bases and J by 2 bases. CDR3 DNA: TGTGCCAGCAGCCCCTCTAGCGGGATGCAAGAGACCCAGTACTTC. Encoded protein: CASSPSSGMQETQYF.

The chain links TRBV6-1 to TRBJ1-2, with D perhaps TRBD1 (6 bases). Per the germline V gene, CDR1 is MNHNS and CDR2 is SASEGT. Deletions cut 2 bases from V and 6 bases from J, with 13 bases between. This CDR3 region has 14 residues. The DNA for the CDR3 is TGTGCCAGCAGTGAACGGCAGGGGCGGGATGGCTACACCTTC. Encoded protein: CASSERQGRDGYTF.

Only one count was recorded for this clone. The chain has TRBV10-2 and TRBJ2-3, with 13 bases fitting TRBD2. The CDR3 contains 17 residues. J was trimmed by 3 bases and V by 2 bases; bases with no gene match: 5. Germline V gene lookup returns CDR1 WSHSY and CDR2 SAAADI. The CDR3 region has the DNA TGCGCCAGCAGTGAGACTAGCGGGAGGGCGGGAACAGATACGCAGTATTTT. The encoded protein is CASSETSGRAGTDTQYF.

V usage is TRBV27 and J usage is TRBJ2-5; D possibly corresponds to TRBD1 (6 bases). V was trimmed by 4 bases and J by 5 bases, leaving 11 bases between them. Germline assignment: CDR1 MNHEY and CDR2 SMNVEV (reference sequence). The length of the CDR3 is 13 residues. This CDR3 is CASSSRDKETQYF. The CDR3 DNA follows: TGTGCCAGCAGTTCCCGGGACAAGGAGACCCAGTACTTC.

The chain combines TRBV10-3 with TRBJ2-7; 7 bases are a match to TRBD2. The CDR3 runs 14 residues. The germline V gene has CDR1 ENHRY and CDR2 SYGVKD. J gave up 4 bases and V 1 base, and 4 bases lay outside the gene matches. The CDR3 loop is CAISEFDSGYEQYF. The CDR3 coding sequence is TGTGCCATCAGTGAGTTTGATAGCGGGTACGAGCAGTACTTC.

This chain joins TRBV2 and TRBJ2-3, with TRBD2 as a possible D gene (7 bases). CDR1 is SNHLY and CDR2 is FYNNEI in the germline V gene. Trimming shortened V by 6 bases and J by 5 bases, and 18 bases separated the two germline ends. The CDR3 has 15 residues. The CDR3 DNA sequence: TGTGCCAGCAGACTATTACAGGGAGGGGAAGATACGCAGTATTTT. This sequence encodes CASRLLQGGEDTQYF.

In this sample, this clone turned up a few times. CDR3 bases: TGTGCCAGCAGTTTAGTACCGACAGGGAATAACGAGCAGTACTTC. Protein: CASSLVPTGNNEQYF. The chain uses TRBV27 and TRBJ2-7; 7 nucleotides line up with TRBD1. This CDR3 comprises 15 residues. The junction had 9 bases not matched to a gene; V was cut back by 2 bases and J by 5 bases. Per germline, CDR1 MNHEY and CDR2 SMNVEV (reference sequence).

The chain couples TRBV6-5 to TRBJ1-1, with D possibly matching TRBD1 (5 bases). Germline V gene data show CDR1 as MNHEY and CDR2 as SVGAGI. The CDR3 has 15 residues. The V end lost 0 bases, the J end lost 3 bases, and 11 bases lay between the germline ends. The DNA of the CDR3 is TGTGCCAGCAGTTACTCCCGGTGGGGGGACACTGAAGCTTTCTTT. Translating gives CASSYSRWGDTEAFF.